The T cell receptor (beta chain) under discussion was sequenced for a study of T cells after posttransplantation cyclophosphamide (dated by TCRdb to about 2016). Regarding the complete study: The study tracked T cell repertoire reconstitution by TRB sequencing after myeloablative bone marrow transplantation using posttransplantation cyclophosphamide as GVHD prophylaxis. TRA and TRB clonality were tightly correlated in roughly ten samples, so subsequent TCR analyses focused on TRB only. Up to 3 additional blood samples from 2 to 5.2 years after transplant were also TRB-sequenced in 3 patients, as was pretransplant blood from several patients. Public TRB sequences were compared against a database of over 3,500 sequences linked to responses to pathogens, tumor antigens, self-antigens and alloantigens. Samples from around 40 PTCy-treated patients and 16 related bone marrow donors of those patients were subjected to antigen receptor sequencing. TRB sequencing was performed on blood from all 35 or so PTCy patients with 1-year posttransplant specimens.

On the day of marrow donation, related bone marrow donors gave peripheral blood samples. Mononuclear cells from peripheral blood and bone marrow were separated by Ficoll-Hypaque density centrifugation and then cryopreserved. CD4+ and CD8+ T cells, including naive and memory subsets, were sorted by FACS on a FACSAria II. Points the paper makes about the study in general: Across the 45 to 55 patients, TRB clonality was highly associated with recipient CMV seropositivity and CMV reactivation, and diversity with PTCy was similar to that in the CNI/methotrexate controls. The TRB repertoires of T cells infiltrating skin or the GI tract showed only limited overlap with the TRB repertoires found in blood. Donor-recipient similarity was low at 1-2 months but rose over the first year, and later blood repertoires were often dominated by donor CD8+ memory clones.

As concerns this clone: This clone's antigen is unknown. No qualities accompany the bases; no much larger clone lies one base away.

TRB sequencing was run on genomic DNA with either the immunoSEQ assay at survey resolution or the hsTCRB kit. The original methods were these. The immunoSEQ software was used for initial read processing, and the LymphoSeq R package was used for repertoire analyses. Clonality was calculated as 1 minus normalized Shannon entropy, and the Gini coefficient was also calculated for each TRB dataset. Phenotypes of unsorted samples were inferred by mapping TRB sequences from sorted subsets of the recipient or donor onto unsorted samples of the same recipient. The table was pulled from immuneACCESS by TCRdb, which kept in-frame rearrangements only. Such tables lose some clones; where checked, under half of the loss comes from unresolved V genes, and the rest has no known cause. V, J and clone size were drawn from that table, and D and trimming were deduced from the DNA. Present in this sample are about 15,000 clones, over 60% of which were seen just once. Under 1.5% of the sample goes to the ten largest clones.

This receptor was identified in a man aged 50 to 59. The sample was memory CD4+ T cells sorted from PBMCs.

The nucleotide sequence reads TGTGCCAGCAGCCAAGAAGAAGGGGGTGGGGGATTTTATGGCTACACCTTC. Translated, it reads CASSQEEGGGGFYGYTF. Rearrangement joined TRBV4-2 to TRBJ1-2, with a tentative D gene TRBD1 over 6 matching bases. Per the germline V gene, LGHNA is the CDR1 and YNFKEQ is the CDR2. Taken from cysteine to phenylalanine, the CDR3 has 17 residues. The DNA shown is the 51-base CDR3, in frame from base 1. V is cut by 0 bases and J by 5 bases, and the space between the germline ends is 19 bases.